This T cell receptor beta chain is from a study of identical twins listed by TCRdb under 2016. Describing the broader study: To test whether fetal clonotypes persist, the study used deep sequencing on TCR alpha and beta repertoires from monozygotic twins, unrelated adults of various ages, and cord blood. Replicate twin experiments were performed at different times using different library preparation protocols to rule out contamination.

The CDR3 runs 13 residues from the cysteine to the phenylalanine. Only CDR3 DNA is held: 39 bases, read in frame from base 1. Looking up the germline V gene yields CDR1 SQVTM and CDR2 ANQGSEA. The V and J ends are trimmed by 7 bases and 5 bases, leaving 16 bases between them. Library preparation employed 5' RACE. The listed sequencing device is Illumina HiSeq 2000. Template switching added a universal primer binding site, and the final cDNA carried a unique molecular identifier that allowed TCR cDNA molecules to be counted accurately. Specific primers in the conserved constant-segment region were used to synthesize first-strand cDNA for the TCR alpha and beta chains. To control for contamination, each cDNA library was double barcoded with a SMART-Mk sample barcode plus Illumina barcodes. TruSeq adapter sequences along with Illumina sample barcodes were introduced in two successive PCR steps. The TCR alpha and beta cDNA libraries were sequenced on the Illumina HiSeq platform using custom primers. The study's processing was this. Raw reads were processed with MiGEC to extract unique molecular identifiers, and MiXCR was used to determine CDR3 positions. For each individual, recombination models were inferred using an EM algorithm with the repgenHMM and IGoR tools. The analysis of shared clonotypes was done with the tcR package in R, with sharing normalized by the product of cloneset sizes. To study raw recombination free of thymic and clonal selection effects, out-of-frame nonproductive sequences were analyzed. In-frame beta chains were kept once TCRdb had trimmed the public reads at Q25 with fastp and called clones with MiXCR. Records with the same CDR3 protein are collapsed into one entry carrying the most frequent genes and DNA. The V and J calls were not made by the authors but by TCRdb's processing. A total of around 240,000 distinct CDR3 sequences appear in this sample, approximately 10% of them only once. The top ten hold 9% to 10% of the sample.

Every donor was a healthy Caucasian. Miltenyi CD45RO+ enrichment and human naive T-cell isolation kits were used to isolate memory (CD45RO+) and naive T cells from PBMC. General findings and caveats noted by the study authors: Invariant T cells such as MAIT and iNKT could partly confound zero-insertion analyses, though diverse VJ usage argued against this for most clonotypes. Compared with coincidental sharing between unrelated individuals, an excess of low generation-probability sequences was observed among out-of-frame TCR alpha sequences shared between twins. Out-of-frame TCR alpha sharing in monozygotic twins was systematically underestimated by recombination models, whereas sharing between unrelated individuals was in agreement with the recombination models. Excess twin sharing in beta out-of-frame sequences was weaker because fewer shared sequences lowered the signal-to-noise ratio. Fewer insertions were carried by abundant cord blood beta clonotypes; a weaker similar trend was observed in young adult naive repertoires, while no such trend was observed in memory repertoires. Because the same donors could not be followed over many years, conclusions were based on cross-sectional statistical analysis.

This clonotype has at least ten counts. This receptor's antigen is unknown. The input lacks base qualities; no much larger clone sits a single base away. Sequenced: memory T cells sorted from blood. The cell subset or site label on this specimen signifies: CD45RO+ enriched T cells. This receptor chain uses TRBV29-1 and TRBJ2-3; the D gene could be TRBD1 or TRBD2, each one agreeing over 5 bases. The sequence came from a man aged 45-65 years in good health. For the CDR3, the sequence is CSARDGTIDTQYF. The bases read TGCAGCGCCCGGGACGGGACGATAGATACGCAGTATTTT.